This entry features one TCR beta chain sequence. Its antigen is currently unknown. The CDR3 has 16 residues. Germline values: CDR1 SGHNT, CDR2 YYREEE (reference sequence). Trimming pared 4 bases from V and 0 bases from J, leaving 14 bases between. These data come from a study of human thymus T cells. Corrective surgery for congenital heart defects was being performed on the healthy Finnish infants who served as donors. During surgery, about 0.5-1 mL peripheral blood was drawn from four of eight donors. The table came from immunoSEQ multiplex PCR; TCRdb's copy has only in-frame clones and leaves some out. Counted here are about 43,000 clones, approximately 95% occurring once; the ten biggest clones make up approximately 0.16%. Notes on the study in general: The authors found apparently biased V and J gene usage in thymic and blood repertoires.

Sequencing was done on a sample of blood. V and J are TRBV5-4 and TRBJ2-1; a weak D match, TRBD2 (7 bases). This receptor was identified in a girl under three years old with a congenital heart defect but otherwise immunologically healthy. This CDR3 reads CASSRPGEGSYNEQFF. The CDR3 nucleotides are TGTGCCAGCAGCAGGCCAGGGGAGGGCTCCTACAATGAGCAGTTCTTC. The whole variable domain, remainder taken from reference TRBV5-4 and TRBJ2-1, is ETGVTQSPTHLIKTRGQQVTLRCSSQSGHNTVSWYQQALGQGPQFIFQYYREEENGRGNFPPRFSGLQFPNYSSELNVNALELDDSALYLCASSRPGEGSYNEQFFGPGTRLTVL.